The 9 T cell receptor beta chains below come from one sample, sequenced in a study of blood T cell repertoires in COVID-19. Only in-frame clones appear in the TCRdb table, and some are missing; sequencing was by immunoSEQ multiplex PCR. This sample yields some 180,000 clones, of which 82% are seen a single time; 5.2% belongs to the top ten. Sequenced input: PBMCs or T cells enriched from blood (not recorded which). The source is a woman aged 55-70 years with acute COVID-19.

V usage is TRBV28 and J usage is TRBJ1-4; D unclear. Per the germline V gene, CDR1 is MDHEN and CDR2 is SYDVKM. Trimming pared 7 bases from V and 0 bases from J, leaving 9 bases between. The CDR3 contains 14 residues. The CDR3 DNA reads as TGTGCCAGCACTTATGAGGCAACTAATGAAAAACTGTTTTTT. Translating gives CASTYEATNEKLFF.

The chain carries TRBV7-9 and TRBJ2-1; possibly TRBD2 for D (6 bases). V lost 2 bases and J 5 bases, leaving 16 bases between the germline ends. The length of the CDR3 is 16 residues. Germline CDR1 and CDR2: SEHNR and FQNEAQ (reference sequence). This CDR3 is CASSLLAGSLDNEQFF. DNA of the CDR3: TGTGCCAGCAGCTTATTGGCGGGATCACTTGACAATGAGCAGTTCTTC.

This chain joins TRBV4-1 and TRBJ2-1; the match to TRBD2 covers 8 bases. There are 16 residues in the CDR3. In germline, CDR1 is MGHRA, CDR2 YSYEKL. V lost 2 bases to trimming and J lost 3 bases; unmatched junction nucleotides: 6. Here the CDR3 DNA reads TGCGCCAGCAGCCAAATTAGCGGGATGAGCTACAATGAGCAGTTCTTC. It is translated as CASSQISGMSYNEQFF.

The J gene is TRBJ1-1, the V gene TRBV12-3 or TRBV12-4, with 7 bases matching TRBD1. Trimming removed 8 bases from V and 5 bases from J; junction bases left unmatched: 8. The CDR3 is 13 residues long. CDR3 DNA sequence: TGTGCCAGCGGTACAGGGGTGGGGACTGAAGCTTTCTTT. Encoded protein: CASGTGVGTEAFF.

This chain connects TRBV18 to TRBJ2-2; 10 bases line up with TRBD1. The CDR3 length is 17 residues. V gave up 5 bases and J gave up 5 bases; unmatched junction bases: 11. Germline V gene data show CDR1 as KGHSH and CDR2 as LQKENI. Here the CDR3 DNA reads TGTGCCAGCTCAAGTATGACAGGGGGCAGCAGAACCGGGGAGCTGTTTTTT. Encoded protein: CASSSMTGGSRTGELFF.

This chain joins TRBV29-1 and TRBJ2-1; possible D gene TRBD2, 5 bases. In germline, CDR1 is SQVTM, CDR2 ANQGSEA. Trimming took 8 bases from V and 5 from J, leaving 13 bases between them. This CDR3 has 12 amino acids. The chain's CDR3 is CSLRGNDNEQFF. The CDR3 nucleotides are TGCAGCCTACGGGGTAACGACAATGAGCAGTTCTTC.

The chain is built from TRBV14 and TRBJ1-2; a weak D match, TRBD1 (5 bases). Between the trimmed V and J ends, which lost 1 base and 12 bases, there was a span of 15 bases. Germline CDR1 reads SGHDN; CDR2 reads FVKESK. The CDR3 is 13 residues long. CDR3 sequence (DNA): TGTGCCAGCAGCCAAGGTTCAACGGGGGTAGACACCTTC. Amino acid sequence: CASSQGSTGVDTF. The complete variable domain, with remaining parts taken from reference TRBV14 and TRBJ1-2, reads EAGVTQFPSHSVIEKGQTVTLRCDPISGHDNLYWYRRVMGKEIKFLLHFVKESKQDESGMPNNRFLAERTGGTYSTLKVQPAELEDSGVYFCASSQGSTGVDTFGSGTRLTVV.

As to this clone: The sample has other DNA sequences that encode this CDR3 too. The CDR3 is CASSQGPGSNTEAFF. In nucleotides, the CDR3 is TGCGCCAGCAGCCAAGGGCCAGGGTCGAACACTGAAGCTTTCTTT. The V gene is TRBV4-1, the J gene TRBJ1-1, with D maybe TRBD1 (5 bases). Between the trimmed V and J ends, which lost 1 base and 1 base, there was a span of 10 bases. CDR3 length: 15 amino acids. Per the germline V gene, CDR1 is MGHRA and CDR2 is YSYEKL.

The chain recombines TRBV27 with TRBJ2-3; 7 positions match TRBD2. V shed 6 bases and J 7 bases; nucleotides not matched to a gene: 16. This CDR3 has 16 residues. The germline V gene has CDR1 MNHEY and CDR2 SMNVEV (reference sequence). The DNA for the CDR3 is TGTGCCAGCAGCCGCCCCGCGGCGGGAGAAGTGAATACGCAGTATTTT. Translation gives CASSRPAAGEVNTQYF.